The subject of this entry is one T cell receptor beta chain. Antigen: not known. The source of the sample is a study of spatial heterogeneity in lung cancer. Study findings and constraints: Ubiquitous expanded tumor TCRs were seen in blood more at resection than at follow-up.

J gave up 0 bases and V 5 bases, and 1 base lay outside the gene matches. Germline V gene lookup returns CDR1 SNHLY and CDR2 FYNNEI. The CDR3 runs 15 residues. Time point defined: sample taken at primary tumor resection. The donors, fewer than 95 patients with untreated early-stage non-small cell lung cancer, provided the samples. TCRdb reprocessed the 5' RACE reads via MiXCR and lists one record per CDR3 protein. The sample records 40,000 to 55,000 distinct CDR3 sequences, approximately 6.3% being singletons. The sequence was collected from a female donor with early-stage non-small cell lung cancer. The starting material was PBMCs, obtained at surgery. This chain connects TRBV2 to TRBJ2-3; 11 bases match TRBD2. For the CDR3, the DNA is TGTGCCAGCAGTACTAGCGGGAGTAGCACAGATACGCAGTATTTT. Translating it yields CASSTSGSSTDTQYF.